One sample yielded the 28 T cell receptor beta chains listed below, sequenced in a study of shared clonotypes between healthy human individuals. Libraries were prepared by immunoSEQ multiplex PCR; TCRdb keeps only in-frame clonotypes and omits some of them. Here the sample spans just over 2,000,000 clones, over 85% being singletons. The sample comprised naive CD4+ T cells sorted from blood. Stated subset: CD45RA+ positively selected. The receptors come from a young man in good health.

This chain connects TRBV28 to TRBJ1-3; TRBD1 aligns across 7 bases. V trimming: 2 bases; J trimming: 4 bases; junction bases outside the gene matches: 2. Germline V gene data show CDR1 as MDHEN and CDR2 as SYDVKM. This CDR3 is 14 amino acids long. The CDR3 is CASSLGTAGNTIYF. The CDR3 DNA follows: TGTGCCAGCAGTTTAGGGACAGCGGGAAACACCATATATTTT.

This sequence joins TRBV19 and TRBJ2-2; D is uncertain. Trimming left V 3 bases short and J 2 bases short, with 7 bases between. Per germline, CDR1 LNHDA and CDR2 SQIVND (reference sequence). The CDR3 is 14 amino acids. Here the CDR3 reads CASSIWKNTGELFF. The CDR3 bases are TGTGCCAGTAGTATCTGGAAAAACACCGGGGAGCTGTTTTTT.

The chain links TRBV21-1 to TRBJ1-4. TRBV21-1 is reported as a pseudogene. The length of the CDR3 is 15 residues. For the CDR3, the DNA is TGTGCCAGCAGCAAATACCAGGGAGGAGGGAAATCACTGTTTTTT. This encodes CASSKYQGGGKSLFF.

Note on this clone: The sample has other DNA sequences that encode this CDR3 too. The chain couples TRBV5-6 to TRBJ2-5, with a tentative D call TRBD1 (6 bases). Between the trimmed V and J ends, which lost 0 bases and 5 bases, there was a span of 8 bases. CDR1 and CDR2 from the germline V gene are SGHDT and YYEEEE. This CDR3 contains 13 residues. CDR3 sequence reads: CASSLDRGETQYF. CDR3 nucleotide sequence: TGTGCCAGCAGCTTGGATAGGGGGGAGACCCAGTACTTC.

This chain connects TRBV2 to TRBJ1-1, with TRBD1 matching over 11 bases. J was trimmed by 5 bases and V by 6 bases; bases with no gene match: 8. This CDR3 spans 15 amino acids. Germline V CDR1 and CDR2: SNHLY, FYNNEI. This CDR3 reads CASSPVGTGGTEAFF. Written as DNA, the CDR3 is TGTGCCAGCAGCCCCGTTGGGACAGGGGGGACTGAAGCTTTCTTT.

In its sample, this clone was seen a few times. V usage is TRBV19 and J usage is TRBJ2-2, with D uncertain. Trimming removed 0 bases from V and 1 base from J, with 9 bases in between. The length of the CDR3 is 16 residues. CDR1 is LNHDA, CDR2 SQIVND, per germline (reference sequence). The DNA of the CDR3 is TGTGCCAGTAGTATAGACCTGACACGGAACACCGGGGAGCTGTTTTTT. Amino acids: CASSIDLTRNTGELFF.

The chain employs TRBV5-1 and TRBJ2-7; a possible D gene is TRBD1 (6 bases). Trimming took 3 bases from V and 2 from J, leaving 12 bases between them. CDR1 and CDR2 (germline): SGHRS, YFSETQ. The CDR3 spans 14 residues. The CDR3 spells CASSYAQGTYEQYF. In DNA form, the CDR3 reads TGCGCCAGCAGCTATGCACAGGGCACCTACGAGCAGTACTTC. The whole variable domain, remainder taken from reference TRBV5-1 and TRBJ2-7, is KAGVTQTPRYLIKTRGQQVTLSCSPISGHRSVSWYQQTPGQGLQFLFEYFSETQRNKGNFPGRFSGRQFSNSRSEMNVSTLELGDSALYLCASSYAQGTYEQYFGPGTRLTVT.

V gene TRBV2 combines with J gene TRBJ1-4; D unresolved. V was shortened by 8 bases and J by 9 bases, with 4 bases between the two germline ends. Germline V lookup: CDR1 SNHLY, CDR2 FYNNEI. The CDR3 sequence is 9 residues long. This CDR3 is CASGQKLFF. The CDR3 coding sequence is TGTGCCAGCGGCCAAAAACTGTTTTTT.

With regard to this clone: The germline gene is not matched at one end of the junction; a read error may be the cause. The genes are TRBV7-3 and TRBJ2-3; possibly TRBD2 for D (6 bases). The CDR3 runs to 15 residues. Germline values: CDR1 SGHTA, CDR2 FQGTGA. CDR3 coding DNA: TGTGCCAGCAGCTTAACTACGGGACTCATGTTTGGTATGCATTTT. It is translated as CASSLTTGLMFGMHF.

This chain uses TRBV10-3 with TRBJ1-2, with 9 positions matching TRBD1. CDR3 size: 14 residues. J was trimmed by 4 bases and V by 10 bases; bases with no gene match: 10. The germline V gene has CDR1 ENHRY and CDR2 SYGVKD. Here the CDR3 reads CATTTGGGPYGYTF. Here the CDR3 DNA reads TGTGCCACCACAACAGGGGGCGGGCCCTATGGCTACACCTTC.

This clone has only one observation. DNA of the CDR3: TGTGCCAGCAGAAAAGGACAGCTTAGCAATCAGCCCCAGCATTTT. The encoded protein is CASRKGQLSNQPQHF. V and J are TRBV2 and TRBJ1-5; tentative D call: TRBD1 (6 bases). Trimming left V 6 bases short and J 0 bases short, with 12 bases between. The CDR3 is 15 amino acids. Germline V lookup: CDR1 SNHLY, CDR2 FYNNEI.

The chain joins TRBV30 to TRBJ1-2, with 9 bases identical to TRBD1. The V gene's germline CDR1 is GTSNPN and CDR2 SVGIG (reference sequence). The trim removed 1 base at V and 8 bases at J, leaving 2 bases unmatched. This CDR3 is 12 amino acids long. The CDR3 spells CAWSDRGPGYTF. The CDR3 DNA is TGTGCCTGGAGTGACAGGGGGCCCGGCTACACCTTC.

This chain uses TRBV7-2 with TRBJ2-7, with TRBD2 matching 13 bases. The CDR3 consists of 14 residues. Trimming took 5 bases from V and 6 from J; bases not matched to a gene: 4. The germline V gene encodes CDR1 SGHTA and CDR2 FQGNSA. This chain's CDR3 is CASSGLAGVSEQYF. CDR3 coding DNA: TGTGCCAGCAGCGGACTAGCGGGAGTGAGCGAGCAGTACTTC. The full variable domain, with the rest looked up from reference TRBV7-2 and TRBJ2-7, is GAGVSQSPSNKVTEKGKDVELRCDPISGHTALYWYRQSLGQGLEFLIYFQGNSAPDKSGLPSDRFSAERTGGSVSTLTIQRTQQEDSAVYLCASSGLAGVSEQYFGPGTRLTVT.

This chain uses TRBV28 with TRBJ2-7; D may be TRBD1 (5 bases). The V end lost 5 bases, the J end lost 2 bases, and 19 bases lay between the germline ends. Germline-derived CDR1 and CDR2 are MDHEN and SYDVKM. The CDR3 has 16 amino acids. CDR3 amino acids: CASSLNRWGSPYEQYF. CDR3 in DNA: TGTGCCAGCAGTCTCAATCGTTGGGGCTCGCCCTACGAGCAGTACTTC. The full variable domain, its missing parts supplied by reference TRBV28 and TRBJ2-7, is DVKVTQSSRYLVKRTGEKVFLECVQDMDHENMFWYRQDPGLGLRLIYFSYDVKMKEKGDIPEGYSVSREKKERFSLILESASTNQTSMYLCASSLNRWGSPYEQYFGPGTRLTVT.

The V gene is TRBV10-3, the J gene TRBJ2-7; D gene ambiguous. Germline V gene data show CDR1 as ENHRY and CDR2 as SYGVKD. The CDR3 runs to 13 residues. Trimming removed 3 bases from V and 2 bases from J, with 8 bases in between. In nucleotides, the CDR3 is TGTGCCATCAGTGATGGTAAGACCTACGAGCAGTACTTC. Encoded protein: CAISDGKTYEQYF.

The chain has TRBV28 and TRBJ1-5; a possible D gene is TRBD1 (5 bases). Germline lookup yields CDR1 MDHEN and CDR2 SYDVKM. V was trimmed by 3 bases and J by 1 base, leaving 13 bases between them. This CDR3 contains 16 residues. The CDR3 DNA sequence: TGTGCCAGCAGTTTCGGCCTCCGGGACAGCAATCAGCCCCAGCATTTT. As protein: CASSFGLRDSNQPQHF.

The chain recombines TRBV7-9 with TRBJ2-1, with 12 bases lining up with TRBD2. V was clipped by 2 bases and J by 6 bases; unmatched bases: 2. The CDR3 consists of 15 residues. Germline V lookup: CDR1 SEHNR, CDR2 FQNEAQ (reference sequence). The CDR3 spells CASSLRTSGANEQFF. In DNA form, the CDR3 reads TGTGCCAGCAGCTTAAGGACTAGCGGGGCCAATGAGCAGTTCTTC.

The count of this clone is one. This rearrangement joins TRBV5-1 to TRBJ2-7; D ambiguous. Per germline, CDR1 SGHRS and CDR2 YFSETQ. V shed 1 base and J shed 1 base, with 9 bases lying between them. There are 14 residues in the CDR3. The CDR3 coding sequence is TGCGCCAGCAGCTTGTCCTGGATGTCCTACGAGCAGTACTTC. This encodes CASSLSWMSYEQYF.

Written as DNA, the CDR3 is TGTGCCAGCAGCGGAAGTAAGAACACCGGGGAGCTGTTTTTT. Its protein is CASSGSKNTGELFF. The chain couples TRBV2 to TRBJ2-2; D uncertain. The V and J ends lost 6 bases and 1 base respectively, with 9 bases between them. CDR1 and CDR2 (germline): SNHLY, FYNNEI. There are 14 residues in the CDR3.

The rearrangement uses TRBV28 and TRBJ1-3; the D gene is possibly TRBD1 (6 bases). Germline values: CDR1 MDHEN, CDR2 SYDVKM. V lost 2 bases, J lost 4 bases, and 12 bases lay in between. CDR3 size: 15 residues. The CDR3 DNA reads TGTGCCAGCAGTTTAGGGGGCATGGCAGGAAACACCATATATTTT. It encodes CASSLGGMAGNTIYF.

The chain is built from TRBV6-6 and TRBJ2-7, with 11 bases fitting TRBD2. V gave up 2 bases and J gave up 10 bases; unmatched junction bases: 7. CDR3 length equals 14 residues. CDR1 and CDR2 (germline): MNHNY, SVGAGI (reference sequence). The CDR3 region is CASSYLAGGNYQYF. The CDR3, as DNA: TGTGCCAGCAGTTACCTAGCGGGAGGAAATTACCAGTACTTC.

The V call is TRBV30, the J call TRBJ1-6, with TRBD1 matching 9 bases. V lost 4 bases and J lost 9; bases outside the gene matches: 19. The CDR3 has 18 residues. Per the germline V gene, CDR1 is GTSNPN and CDR2 is SVGIG (reference sequence). The CDR3 bases are TGTGCCTGGACCGCCCCACCCCAGCGGACAGGGGTAGGTTCACCCCTCCACTTT. This gives the protein CAWTAPPQRTGVGSPLHF.

The chain combines TRBV19 with TRBJ2-7; 10 bases fit TRBD2. The CDR3 is made up of 16 amino acids. In germline, CDR1 is LNHDA, CDR2 SQIVND (reference sequence). The V and J ends lost 2 bases and 5 bases, in that order; junction bases with no gene match: 9. Written as DNA, the CDR3 is TGTGCCAGTAGTATATGGAGTAGCGGGAGGATAAACGAGCAGTACTTC. It is translated as CASSIWSSGRINEQYF.

A single count supports this clone. V gene TRBV19 combines with J gene TRBJ1-5; 10 positions match TRBD1. Germline V gives CDR1 LNHDA, CDR2 SQIVND (reference sequence). Trimming took 6 bases from V and 3 from J; bases not matched to a gene: 23. CDR3 length: 21 residues. Written as DNA, the CDR3 is TGTGCCAGTAGCCCCCCGCCGTCTTACCCCATGGACAGGGGGACCAATCAGCCCCAGCATTTT. This translates into CASSPPPSYPMDRGTNQPQHF.

The genes are TRBV27 and TRBJ1-4; D possibly corresponds to TRBD1 (6 bases). Trimming took 6 bases from V and 1 from J, leaving 12 bases between them. CDR1 is MNHEY, CDR2 SMNVEV, per germline (reference sequence). The CDR3 contains 15 residues. DNA for the CDR3: TGTGCCAGCAGACGAATACAGGGAACTAATGAAAAACTGTTTTTT. This translates into CASRRIQGTNEKLFF.

The CDR3 DNA reads as TGTGCCAGCAGGATGGAAAACACCGGGGAGCTGTTTTTT. Its protein is CASRMENTGELFF. The V gene is TRBV2, the J gene TRBJ2-2; no firm D call. Germline loops: CDR1 SNHLY, CDR2 FYNNEI. The V end lost 6 bases, the J end lost 2 bases, and 7 bases lay between the germline ends. This CDR3 has 13 residues.

J is TRBJ1-1 and V is TRBV18, with D hard to call. V gave up 1 base and J gave up 2 bases, with 11 bases separating them. Per germline, CDR1 KGHSH and CDR2 LQKENI. The CDR3 runs 15 residues. CDR3 region: CASSPRSGLNTEAFF. CDR3 sequence (DNA): TGTGCCAGCTCACCACGCTCAGGACTTAACACTGAAGCTTTCTTT.

The rearrangement uses TRBV30 and TRBJ2-2; TRBD2 matches at 8 bases. The CDR3 has 14 amino acids. The trim removed 2 bases at V and 4 bases at J, leaving 3 bases unmatched. Germline CDR1 is GTSNPN and CDR2 is SVGIG (reference sequence). CDR3 bases: TGTGCCTGGAGTAGCGGGGGAACCACCGGGGAGCTGTTTTTT. Translating gives CAWSSGGTTGELFF.